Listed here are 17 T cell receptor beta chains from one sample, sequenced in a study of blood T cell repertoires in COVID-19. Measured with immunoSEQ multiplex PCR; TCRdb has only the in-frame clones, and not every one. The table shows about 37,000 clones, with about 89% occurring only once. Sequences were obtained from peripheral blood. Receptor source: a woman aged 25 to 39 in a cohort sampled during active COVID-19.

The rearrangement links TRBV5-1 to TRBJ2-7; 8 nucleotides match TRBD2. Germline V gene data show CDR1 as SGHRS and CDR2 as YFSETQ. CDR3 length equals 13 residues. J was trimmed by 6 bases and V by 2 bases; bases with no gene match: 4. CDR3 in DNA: TGCGCCAGCAGCTTAGCGGGAGTCGCCGAGCAGTACTTC. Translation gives CASSLAGVAEQYF.

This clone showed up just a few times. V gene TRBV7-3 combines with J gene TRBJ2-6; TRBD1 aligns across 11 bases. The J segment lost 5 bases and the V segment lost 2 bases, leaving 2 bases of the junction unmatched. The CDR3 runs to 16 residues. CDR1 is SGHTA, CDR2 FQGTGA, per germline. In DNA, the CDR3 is TGTGCCAGCAGCTTAGGACAGGGGGCGAGGGCCAACGTCCTGACTTTC. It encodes CASSLGQGARANVLTF.

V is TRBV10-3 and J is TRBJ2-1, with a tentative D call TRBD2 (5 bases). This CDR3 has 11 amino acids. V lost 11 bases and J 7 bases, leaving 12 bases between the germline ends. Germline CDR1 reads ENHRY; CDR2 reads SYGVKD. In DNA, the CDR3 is TGTGCCGTTACGGACTCGAATGAGCAGTTCTTC. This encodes CAVTDSNEQFF.

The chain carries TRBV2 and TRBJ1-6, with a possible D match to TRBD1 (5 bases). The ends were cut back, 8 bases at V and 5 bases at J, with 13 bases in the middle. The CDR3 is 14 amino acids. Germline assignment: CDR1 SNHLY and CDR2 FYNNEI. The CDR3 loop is CASSRGFDNSPLHF. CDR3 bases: TGTGCCAGCTCTCGGGGGTTTGATAATTCACCCCTCCACTTT.

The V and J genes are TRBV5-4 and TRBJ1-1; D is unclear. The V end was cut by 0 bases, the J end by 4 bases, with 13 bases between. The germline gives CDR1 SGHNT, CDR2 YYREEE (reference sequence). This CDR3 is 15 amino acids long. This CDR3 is CASSLGRGGTTEAFF. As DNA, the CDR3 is TGTGCCAGCAGCTTGGGCCGCGGTGGAACCACTGAAGCTTTCTTT.

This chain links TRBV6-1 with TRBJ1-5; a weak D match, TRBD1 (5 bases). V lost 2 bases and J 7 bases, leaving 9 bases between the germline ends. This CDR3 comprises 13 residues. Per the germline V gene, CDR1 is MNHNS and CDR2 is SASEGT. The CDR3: CASSERRQQPQHF. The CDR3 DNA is TGTGCCAGCAGTGAAAGGAGACAGCAGCCCCAGCATTTT.

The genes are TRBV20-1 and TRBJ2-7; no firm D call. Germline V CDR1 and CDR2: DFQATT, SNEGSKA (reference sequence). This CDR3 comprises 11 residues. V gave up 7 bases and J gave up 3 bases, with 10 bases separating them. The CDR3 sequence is CSVRDGYEQYF. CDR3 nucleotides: TGCAGTGTCAGAGACGGCTACGAGCAGTACTTC.

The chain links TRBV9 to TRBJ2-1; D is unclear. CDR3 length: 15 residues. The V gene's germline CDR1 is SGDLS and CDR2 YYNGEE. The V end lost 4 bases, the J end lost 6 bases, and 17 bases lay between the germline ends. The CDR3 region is CASSSPDGNANEQFF. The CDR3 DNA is TGTGCCAGCAGCTCCCCTGATGGCAATGCCAATGAGCAGTTCTTC.

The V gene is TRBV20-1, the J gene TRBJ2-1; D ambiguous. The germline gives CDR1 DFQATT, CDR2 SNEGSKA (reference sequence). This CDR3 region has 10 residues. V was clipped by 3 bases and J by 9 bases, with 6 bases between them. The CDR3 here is CSASDVEQFF. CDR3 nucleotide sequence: TGCAGTGCTAGTGACGTTGAGCAGTTCTTC.

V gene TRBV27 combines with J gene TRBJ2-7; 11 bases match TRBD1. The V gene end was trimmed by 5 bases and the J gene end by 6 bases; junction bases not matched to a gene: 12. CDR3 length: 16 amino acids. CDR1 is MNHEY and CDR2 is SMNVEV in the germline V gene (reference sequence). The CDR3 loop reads CASSVKPGQGVLEQYF. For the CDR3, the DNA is TGTGCCAGCAGTGTTAAACCGGGACAGGGGGTCCTCGAGCAGTACTTC.

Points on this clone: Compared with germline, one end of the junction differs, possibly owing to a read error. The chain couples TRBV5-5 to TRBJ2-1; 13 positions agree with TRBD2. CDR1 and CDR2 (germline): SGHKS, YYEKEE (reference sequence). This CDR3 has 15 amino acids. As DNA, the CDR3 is TGTGCCAGCAGCTTTTCACTAGCGGGAGGGCCGGAGCTGTTCTTC. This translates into CASSFSLAGGPELFF. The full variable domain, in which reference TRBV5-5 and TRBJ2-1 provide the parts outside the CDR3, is DAGVTQSPTHLIKTRGQQVTLRCSPISGHKSVSWYQQVLGQGPQFIFQYYEKEERGRGNFPDRFSARQFPNYSSELNVNALLLGDSALYLCASSFSLAGGPELFFGPGTRLTVL.

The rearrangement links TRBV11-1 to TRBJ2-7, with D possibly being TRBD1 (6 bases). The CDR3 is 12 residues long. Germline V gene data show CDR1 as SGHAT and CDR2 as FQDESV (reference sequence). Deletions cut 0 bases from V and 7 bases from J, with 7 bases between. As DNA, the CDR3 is TGTGCCAGCAGCTTAGCGGACAGAGAGCAGTACTTC. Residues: CASSLADREQYF. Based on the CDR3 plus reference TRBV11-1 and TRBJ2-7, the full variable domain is EAEVAQSPRYKITEKSQAVAFWCDPISGHATLYWYRQILGQGPELLVQFQDESVVDDSQLPKDRFSAERLKGVDSTLKIQPAELGDSAMYLCASSLADREQYFGPGTRLTVT.

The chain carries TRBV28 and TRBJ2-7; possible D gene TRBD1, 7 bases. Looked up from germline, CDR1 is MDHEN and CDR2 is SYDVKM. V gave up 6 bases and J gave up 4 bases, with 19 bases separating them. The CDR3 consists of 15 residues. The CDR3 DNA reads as TGTGCCAGCAGCTCAGGGGGTGCGGGAAATTACGAGCAGTACTTC. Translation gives CASSSGGAGNYEQYF.

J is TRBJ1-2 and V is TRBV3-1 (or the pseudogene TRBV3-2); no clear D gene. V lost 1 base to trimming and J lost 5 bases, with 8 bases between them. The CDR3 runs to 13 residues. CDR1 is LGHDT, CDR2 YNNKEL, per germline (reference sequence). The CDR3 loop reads CASSQAAWYGYTF. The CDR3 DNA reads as TGTGCCAGCAGCCAAGCTGCGTGGTATGGCTACACCTTC.

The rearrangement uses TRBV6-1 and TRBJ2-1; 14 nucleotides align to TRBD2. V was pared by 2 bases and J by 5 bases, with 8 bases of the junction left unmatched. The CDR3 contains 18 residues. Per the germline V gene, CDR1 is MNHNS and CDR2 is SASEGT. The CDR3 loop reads CASSERGLAGAYNNEQFF. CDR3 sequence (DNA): TGTGCCAGCAGTGAAAGGGGACTAGCGGGAGCTTACAACAATGAGCAGTTCTTC.

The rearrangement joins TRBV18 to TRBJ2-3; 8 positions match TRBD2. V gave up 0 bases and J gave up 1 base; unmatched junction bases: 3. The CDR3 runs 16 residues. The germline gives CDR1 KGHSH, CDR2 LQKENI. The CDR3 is CASSPPRGVGTDTQYF. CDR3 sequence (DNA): TGTGCCAGCTCACCACCGCGGGGGGTTGGCACAGATACGCAGTATTTT.

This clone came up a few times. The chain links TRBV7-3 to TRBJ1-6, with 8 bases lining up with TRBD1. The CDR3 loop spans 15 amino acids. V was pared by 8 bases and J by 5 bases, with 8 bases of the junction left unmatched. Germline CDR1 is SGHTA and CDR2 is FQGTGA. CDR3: CASALLDRDNSPLHF. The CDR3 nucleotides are TGTGCCAGCGCCCTCTTGGACAGGGATAATTCACCCCTCCACTTT.